This T cell receptor beta chain is drawn from a study of breast tumors, draining lymph nodes, adjacent tissues. The lymph nodes were axillary draining lymph nodes from breast cancer patients. TCRdb reprocessed the multiplex PCR reads via MiXCR and lists one record per CDR3 protein. The sample carries approximately 210,000 distinct CDR3 sequences, about 34% recorded once. CDR3 length: 16 residues. Deletions cut 5 bases from V and 0 bases from J, with 14 bases between. Looked up from germline, CDR1 is MNHEY and CDR2 is SVGEGT. Overall study findings and caveats: Tumor TCR diversity was below lymph nodes but above nontumor tissue. The data were judged consistent with most tumor T cells coming from lymph node and expanding in tumor.

About this clonotype: Its specificity is not known.

Sequenced material: axillary lymph node tissue. The clonotype comes from a female donor with breast cancer. Some clones in this sample may be carry-over from other donors' samples. The chain uses TRBV6-2 or TRBV6-3 and TRBJ1-5; D gene ambiguous. CDR3 sequence (DNA): TGTGCCAGCAGTCCCCCCCTGGTCTATAGCAATCAGCCCCAGCATTTT. Translation gives CASSPPLVYSNQPQHF.